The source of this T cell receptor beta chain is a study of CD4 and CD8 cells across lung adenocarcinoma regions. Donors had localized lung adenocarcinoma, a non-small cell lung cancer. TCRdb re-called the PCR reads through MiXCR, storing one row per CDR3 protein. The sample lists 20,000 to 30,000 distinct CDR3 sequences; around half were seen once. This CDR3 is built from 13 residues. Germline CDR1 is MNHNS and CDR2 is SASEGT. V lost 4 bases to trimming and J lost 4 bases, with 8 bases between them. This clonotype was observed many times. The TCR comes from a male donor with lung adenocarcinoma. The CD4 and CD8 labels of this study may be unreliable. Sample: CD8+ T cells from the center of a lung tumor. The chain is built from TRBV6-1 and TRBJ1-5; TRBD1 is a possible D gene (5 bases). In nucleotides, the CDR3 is TGTGCCAGCAGTGGGGGCCTTAATCAGCCCCAGCATTTT. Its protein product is CASSGGLNQPQHF.